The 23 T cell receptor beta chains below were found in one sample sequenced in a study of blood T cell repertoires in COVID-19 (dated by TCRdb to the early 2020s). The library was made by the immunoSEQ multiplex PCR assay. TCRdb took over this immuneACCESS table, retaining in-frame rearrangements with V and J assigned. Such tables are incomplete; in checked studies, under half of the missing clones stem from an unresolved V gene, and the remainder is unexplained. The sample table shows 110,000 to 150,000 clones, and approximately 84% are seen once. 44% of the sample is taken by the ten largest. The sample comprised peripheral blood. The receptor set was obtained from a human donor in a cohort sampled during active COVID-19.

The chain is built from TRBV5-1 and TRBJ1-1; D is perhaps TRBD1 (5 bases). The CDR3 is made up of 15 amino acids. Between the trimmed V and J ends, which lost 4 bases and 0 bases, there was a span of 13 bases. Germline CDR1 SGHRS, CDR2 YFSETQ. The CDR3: CASSREGQLNTEAFF. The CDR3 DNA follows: TGCGCCAGCAGCCGGGAGGGGCAGTTGAACACTGAAGCTTTCTTT. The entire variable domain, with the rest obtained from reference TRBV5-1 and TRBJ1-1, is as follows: KAGVTQTPRYLIKTRGQQVTLSCSPISGHRSVSWYQQTPGQGLQFLFEYFSETQRNKGNFPGRFSGRQFSNSRSEMNVSTLELGDSALYLCASSREGQLNTEAFFGQGTRLTVV.

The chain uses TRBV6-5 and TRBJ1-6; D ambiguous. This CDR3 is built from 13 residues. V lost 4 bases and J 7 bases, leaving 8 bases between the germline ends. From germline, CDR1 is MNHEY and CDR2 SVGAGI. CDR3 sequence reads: CASSSSGNSPLHF. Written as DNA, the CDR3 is TGTGCCAGCAGTTCGTCGGGGAATTCACCCCTCCACTTT.

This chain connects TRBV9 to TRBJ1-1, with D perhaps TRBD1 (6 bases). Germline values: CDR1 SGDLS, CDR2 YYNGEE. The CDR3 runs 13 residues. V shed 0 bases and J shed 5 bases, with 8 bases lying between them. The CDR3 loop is CASSVGTVTEAFF. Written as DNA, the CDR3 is TGTGCCAGCAGCGTAGGGACAGTTACTGAAGCTTTCTTT.

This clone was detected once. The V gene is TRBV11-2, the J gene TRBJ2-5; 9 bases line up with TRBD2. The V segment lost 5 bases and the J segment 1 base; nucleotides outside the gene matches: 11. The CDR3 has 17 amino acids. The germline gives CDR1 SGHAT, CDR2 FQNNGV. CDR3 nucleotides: TGTGCCAGCAGCGAGGCCCTAGCGGGACCTGCCCAAGAGACCCAGTACTTC. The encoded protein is CASSEALAGPAQETQYF.

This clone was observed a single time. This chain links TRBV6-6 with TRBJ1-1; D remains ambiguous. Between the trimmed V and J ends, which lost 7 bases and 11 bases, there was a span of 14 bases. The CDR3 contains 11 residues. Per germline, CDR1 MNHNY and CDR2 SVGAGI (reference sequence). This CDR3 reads CASIIGLTAFF. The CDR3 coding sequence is TGTGCCAGCATTATTGGCTTAACGGCTTTCTTT.

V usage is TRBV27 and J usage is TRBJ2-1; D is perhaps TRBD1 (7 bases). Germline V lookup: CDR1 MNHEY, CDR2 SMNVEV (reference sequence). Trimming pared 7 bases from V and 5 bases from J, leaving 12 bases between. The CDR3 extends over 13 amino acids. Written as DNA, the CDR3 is TGTGCCAGCACCTCAGGGGGGAACAATGAGCAGTTCTTC. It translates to CASTSGGNNEQFF.

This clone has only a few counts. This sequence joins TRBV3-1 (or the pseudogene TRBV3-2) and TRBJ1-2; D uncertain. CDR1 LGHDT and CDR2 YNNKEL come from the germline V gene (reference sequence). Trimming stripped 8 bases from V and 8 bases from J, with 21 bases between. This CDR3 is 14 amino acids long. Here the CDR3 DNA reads TGTGCCAGCGCGGCGGGCAGCCGGATTGGGGGCTACACCTTC. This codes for CASAAGSRIGGYTF.

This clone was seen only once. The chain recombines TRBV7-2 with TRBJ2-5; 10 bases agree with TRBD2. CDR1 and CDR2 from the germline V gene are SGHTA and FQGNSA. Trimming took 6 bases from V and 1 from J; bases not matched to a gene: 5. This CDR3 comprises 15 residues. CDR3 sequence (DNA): TGTGCCAGCAGTGCACTAGCGGGATTCCAAGAGACCCAGTACTTC. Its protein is CASSALAGFQETQYF.

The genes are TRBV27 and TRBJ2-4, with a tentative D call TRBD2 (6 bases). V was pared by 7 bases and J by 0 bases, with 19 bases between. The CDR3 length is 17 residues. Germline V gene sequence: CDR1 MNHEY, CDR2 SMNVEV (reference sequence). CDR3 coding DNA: TGTGCCAGCATACCAGCGGGCCAAAACTTAGCCAAAAACATTCAGTACTTC. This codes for CASIPAGQNLAKNIQYF.

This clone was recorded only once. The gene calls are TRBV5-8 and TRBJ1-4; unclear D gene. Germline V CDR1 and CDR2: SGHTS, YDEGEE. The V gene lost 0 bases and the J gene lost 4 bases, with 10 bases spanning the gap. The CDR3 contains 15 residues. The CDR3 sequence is CASSLVGGDNEKLFF. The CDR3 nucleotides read TGTGCCAGCAGCTTGGTCGGCGGTGATAATGAAAAACTGTTTTTT. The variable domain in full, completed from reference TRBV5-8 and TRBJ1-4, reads EAGVTQSPTHLIKTRGQQATLRCSPISGHTSVYWYQQALGLGLQFLLWYDEGEERNRGNFPPRFSGRQFPNYSSELNVNALELEDSALYLCASSLVGGDNEKLFFGSGTQLSVL.

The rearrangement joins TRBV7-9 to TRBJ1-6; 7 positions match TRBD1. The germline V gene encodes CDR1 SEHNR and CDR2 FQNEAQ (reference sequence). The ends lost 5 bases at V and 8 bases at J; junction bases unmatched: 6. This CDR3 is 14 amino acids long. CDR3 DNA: TGTGCCAGCAGCCAACAGGGGCGGGATTCACCCCTCCACTTT. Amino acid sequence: CASSQQGRDSPLHF. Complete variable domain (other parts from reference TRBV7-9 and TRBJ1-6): DTGVSQNPRHKITKRGQNVTFRCDPISEHNRLYWYRQTLGQGPEFLTYFQNEAQLEKSRLLSDRFSAERPKGSFSTLEIQRTEQGDSAMYLCASSQQGRDSPLHFGNGTRLTVT.

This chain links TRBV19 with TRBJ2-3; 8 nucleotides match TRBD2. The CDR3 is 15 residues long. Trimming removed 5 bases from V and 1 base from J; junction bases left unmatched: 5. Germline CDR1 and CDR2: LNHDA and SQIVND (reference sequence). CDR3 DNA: TGTGCCAGTAGTGGTGTTAGCGGGGGCACAGATACGCAGTATTTT. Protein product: CASSGVSGGTDTQYF.

The CDR3 loop is CASSVGGGLSTEAFF. The CDR3 DNA is TGTGCCAGCAGCGTAGGTGGAGGGCTGAGCACTGAAGCTTTCTTT. The chain recombines TRBV9 with TRBJ1-1; D remains unclear. V lost 0 bases to trimming and J lost 4 bases, with 13 bases between them. The CDR3 length is 15 residues. CDR1 is SGDLS and CDR2 is YYNGEE in the germline V gene.

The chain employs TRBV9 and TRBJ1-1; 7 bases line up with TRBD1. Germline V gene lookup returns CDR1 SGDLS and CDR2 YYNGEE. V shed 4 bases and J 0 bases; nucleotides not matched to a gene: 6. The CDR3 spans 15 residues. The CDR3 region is CASSPGQTMNTEAFF. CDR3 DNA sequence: TGTGCCAGCAGCCCGGGACAGACCATGAACACTGAAGCTTTCTTT.

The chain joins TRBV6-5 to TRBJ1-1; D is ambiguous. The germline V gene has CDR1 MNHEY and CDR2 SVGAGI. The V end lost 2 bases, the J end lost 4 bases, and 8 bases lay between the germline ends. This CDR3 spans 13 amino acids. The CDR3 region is CASSYGRGTEAFF. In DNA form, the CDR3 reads TGTGCCAGCAGTTACGGTCGGGGCACTGAAGCTTTCTTT.

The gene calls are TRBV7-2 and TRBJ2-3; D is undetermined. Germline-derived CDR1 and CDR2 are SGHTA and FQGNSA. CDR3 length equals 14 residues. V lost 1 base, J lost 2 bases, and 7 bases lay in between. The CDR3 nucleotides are TGTGCCAGCAGCTTAGTCAGTAACACAGATACGCAGTATTTT. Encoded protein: CASSLVSNTDTQYF.

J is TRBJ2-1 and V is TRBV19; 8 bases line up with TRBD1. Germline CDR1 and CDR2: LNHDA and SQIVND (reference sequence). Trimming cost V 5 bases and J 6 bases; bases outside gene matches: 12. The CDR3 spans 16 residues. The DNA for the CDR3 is TGTGCCAGTAGTGGGACAGGCTCTACCCTCGGCAATGAGCAGTTCTTC. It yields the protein CASSGTGSTLGNEQFF. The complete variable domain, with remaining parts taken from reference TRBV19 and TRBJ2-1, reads DGGITQSPKYLFRKEGQNVTLSCEQNLNHDAMYWYRQDPGQGLRLIYYSQIVNDFQKGDIAEGYSVSREKKESFPLTVTSAQKNPTAFYLCASSGTGSTLGNEQFFGPGTRLTVL.

CDR3: CASSSPLAGDTQYF. The DNA of the CDR3 is TGTGCCAGCAGCTCTCCACTAGCGGGAGATACGCAGTATTTT. V usage is TRBV7-2 and J usage is TRBJ2-3; 9 bases map to TRBD2. The CDR3 totals 14 residues. Germline V CDR1 and CDR2: SGHTA, FQGNSA. The trim removed 4 bases at V and 5 bases at J, leaving 4 bases unmatched.

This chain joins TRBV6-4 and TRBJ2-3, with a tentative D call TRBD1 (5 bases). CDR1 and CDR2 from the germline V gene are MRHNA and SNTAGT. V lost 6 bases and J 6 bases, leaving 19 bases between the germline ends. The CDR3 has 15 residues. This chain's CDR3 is CASSAELAAGDTQYF. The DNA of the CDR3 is TGTGCCAGCAGCGCCGAGTTGGCGGCAGGGGATACGCAGTATTTT.

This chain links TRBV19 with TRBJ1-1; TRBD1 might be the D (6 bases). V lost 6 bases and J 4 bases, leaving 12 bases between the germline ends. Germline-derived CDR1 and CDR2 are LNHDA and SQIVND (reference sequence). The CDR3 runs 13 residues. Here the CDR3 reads CASSLQGSTEAFF. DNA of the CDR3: TGTGCCAGTAGCCTACAGGGAAGCACTGAAGCTTTCTTT.

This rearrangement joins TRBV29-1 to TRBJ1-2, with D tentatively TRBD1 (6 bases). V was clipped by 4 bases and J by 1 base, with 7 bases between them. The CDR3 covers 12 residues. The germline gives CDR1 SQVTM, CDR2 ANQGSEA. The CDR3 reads CSVGDNNYGYTF. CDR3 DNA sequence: TGCAGCGTTGGGGACAATAACTATGGCTACACCTTC. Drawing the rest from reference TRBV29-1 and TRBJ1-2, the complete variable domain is SAVISQKPSRDICQRGTSLTIQCQVDSQVTMMFWYRQQPGQSLTLIATANQGSEATYESGFVIDKFPISRPNLTFSTLTVSNMSPEDSSIYLCSVGDNNYGYTFGSGTRLTVV.

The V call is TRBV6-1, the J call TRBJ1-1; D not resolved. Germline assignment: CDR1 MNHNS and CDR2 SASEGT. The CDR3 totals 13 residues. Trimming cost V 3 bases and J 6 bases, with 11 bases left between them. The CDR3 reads CASSDVIPPEAFF. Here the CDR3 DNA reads TGTGCCAGCAGTGACGTAATCCCCCCTGAAGCTTTCTTT.

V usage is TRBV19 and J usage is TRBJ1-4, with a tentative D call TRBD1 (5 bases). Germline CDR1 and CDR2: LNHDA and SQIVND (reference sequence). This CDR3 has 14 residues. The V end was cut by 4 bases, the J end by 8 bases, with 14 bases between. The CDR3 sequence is CASSTGDRGEKLFF. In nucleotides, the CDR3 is TGTGCCAGTAGTACGGGGGATCGTGGGGAAAAACTGTTTTTT.